Detailed here is one TCR beta chain. Its antigen is not known. This sample is drawn from a study of cytomegalovirus exposure and HLA in healthy donors. For the study at large: Researchers found that roughly 81% of just under 400 genotyped donors fell within the Caucasian-associated ancestry cluster.

PCR used 60 Vbeta primers and 13 Jbeta primers. Original handling: Per a later analysis, the number of unique TCR beta chains was about 80 million, of which some 9.9 million were shared. The protocol was immunoSEQ multiplex PCR, while the TCRdb copy is restricted to in-frame clones and leaves out a portion. V and J calls and clone size are given by that table; D and trimming were obtained from the DNA. Found here are about 180,000 clones, 60% to 85% of them singletons; the top ten hold around 1.5%. Germline V gene data show CDR1 as MNHEY and CDR2 as SVGAGI. The CDR3 extends over 14 amino acids. Trimming cost V 6 bases and J 2 bases, with 8 bases left between them. Regarding the study as a whole: In a later analysis, across HLA loci, associated TCR counts were highest for DRB1, lowest for HLA-C. Analysis was carried out at a later point, and it linked a missense DCLRE1C variant to TCR beta V- and J-gene trimming.

Sequenced sample: PBMCs. This sequence originates from a man between 18 and 35 years old in good health and CMV-seronegative. This chain connects TRBV6-5 to TRBJ2-6; D not certain. The chain's CDR3 is CASSYGAGANVLTF. For the CDR3, the DNA is TGTGCCAGCAGCTATGGAGCTGGGGCCAACGTCCTGACTTTC.